The following is a T cell receptor (beta chain) sequence with its context. Antigen unknown. This sample is drawn from a study of identifying expanded T cells in peripheral blood. Study-level points and caveats: Over two and four weeks, about 15 and 18 clones changed, versus roughly 1.2 between replicates. Across healthy donors, higher total template counts meant significantly greater approximately two-week count variance.

Some clones are missing from TCRdb's copy, which holds only in-frame ones; the method was immunoSEQ multiplex PCR. In the table there are approximately 63,000 clones, approximately 87% of which are singletons. Germline-derived CDR1 and CDR2 are MNHNS and SASEGT. Trimming removed 8 bases from V and 2 bases from J; junction bases left unmatched: 3. This CDR3 spans 12 amino acids. The rearrangement uses TRBV6-1 and TRBJ2-7, with TRBD1 identical over 7 bases. The sequenced material came from blood. This clonotype originated in a person aged 18 to 75 in good health. CDR3 nucleotides: TGTGCCAGCCTTCAGGGGGCCTACGAGCAGTACTTC. It specifies CASLQGAYEQYF.